Shown below are 17 T cell receptor beta chains from a single sample sequenced in a study of T cells in Graves' hyperthyroidism and ophthalmopathy. Amplification targeted TCR beta CDR3 regions from RNA transcripts. The HTBI set primed first-round TCR CDR3 RT-PCR. In TCRdb, the multiplex PCR reads were re-called with MiXCR into one record per CDR3 protein. Altogether hundreds of thousands of distinct CDR3 sequences are present, more than 13% being singletons, with the ten largest covering 25% to 30%. Sequenced input: blood. These receptors all stem from a man aged 45-65 years with Graves' ophthalmopathy.

Concerning this clonotype: A much larger clone is a single base away; this may be a read error. V is TRBV5-1 and J is TRBJ1-2; D might be TRBD1 (6 bases). The CDR3 runs 12 residues. Germline CDR1 is SGHRS and CDR2 is YFSETQ. Trimming took off 3 bases at V and 8 bases at J, with 11 bases between the two ends. The CDR3 region has the DNA TGCGCCAGCAGCTCTCCAGGGGAAGGCTACACCTTC. It specifies CASSSPGEGYTF.

The rearrangement links TRBV7-8 to TRBJ2-7, with TRBD2 identical over 13 bases. Germline V gene sequence: CDR1 SGHVS, CDR2 FQNEAQ. J was trimmed by 2 bases and V by 3 bases; bases with no gene match: 13. The CDR3 is 19 residues long. Here the CDR3 reads CASSLAPGLAGPLPYEQYF. The CDR3 region has the DNA TGTGCCAGCAGCTTGGCCCCGGGACTAGCGGGACCACTTCCCTACGAGCAGTACTTC.

As for this clonotype: A much bigger clone sits one base away, suggesting this may be a read error. The rearrangement links TRBV2 to TRBJ1-2; D perhaps matches TRBD1 (5 bases). Germline CDR1 and CDR2: SNHLY and FYNNEI. The CDR3 totals 15 residues. Trimming stripped 5 bases from V and 6 bases from J, with 19 bases between. CDR3 DNA sequence: TGTGCCAGCAGTCCTGGTGTCCTCAGGGTTCATGGCTACACCTTC. Amino acids: CASSPGVLRVHGYTF.

This clonotype has just a few counts. The J gene is TRBJ2-5, the V gene TRBV12-3 or TRBV12-4; possible D gene TRBD1, 7 bases. CDR3 length equals 14 residues. Deletions cut 6 bases from V and 2 bases from J, with 13 bases between. CDR3 loop: CASSPEGAQETQYF. CDR3 sequence (DNA): TGTGCCAGCAGCCCGGAGGGGGCTCAAGAGACCCAGTACTTC.

Turning to this clonotype: A much larger clone differs from this one at a single base, so this may be a read error. The chain is built from TRBV24-1 and TRBJ2-3; no firm D call. The CDR3 sequence is 13 residues long. CDR1 and CDR2 from the germline V gene are KGHDR and SFDVKD. V was clipped by 4 bases and J by 8 bases, with 12 bases between them. Here the CDR3 reads CATSDYDPGTQYF. The CDR3 DNA follows: TGTGCCACCAGTGACTATGACCCAGGTACGCAGTATTTT.

This clonotype was observed at least ten times. CDR3 sequence: CASRVNTEAFF. DNA of the CDR3: TGTGCCAGCAGGGTGAACACTGAAGCTTTCTTT. The chain carries TRBV2 and TRBJ1-1, with unresolved D. Germline V gene data show CDR1 as SNHLY and CDR2 as FYNNEI. V was clipped by 6 bases and J by 0 bases, with 2 bases between them. This CDR3 has 11 amino acids.

This clonotype was seen repeatedly, ten times or more. V usage is TRBV12-5 and J usage is TRBJ2-3, with D uncertain. Trimming removed 2 bases at V and 2 bases at J, with 32 bases between. CDR1 LGHNT and CDR2 FRNRAP come from the germline V gene. The CDR3 contains 22 residues. CDR3 in amino acids: CASGLITPRVVAAVGLTDTQYF. Written as DNA, the CDR3 is TGTGCTAGTGGTTTGATTACACCCCGGGTCGTCGCGGCGGTCGGGCTCACAGATACGCAGTATTTT. The full variable domain, completed using reference TRBV12-5 and TRBJ2-3, is DARVTQTPRHKVTEMGQEVTMRCQPILGHNTVFWYRQTMMQGLELLAYFRNRAPLDDSGMPKDRFSAEMPDATLATLKIQPSEPRDSAVYFCASGLITPRVVAAVGLTDTQYFGPGTRLTVL.

This clonotype has a count of ten or more. V and J are TRBV7-2 and TRBJ2-3; tentatively, D is TRBD1 or TRBD2 (5 bases each). The CDR3 contains 15 residues. CDR1 is SGHTA and CDR2 is FQGNSA in the germline V gene. Between the trimmed V and J ends, which lost 1 base and 2 bases, there was a span of 10 bases. The CDR3 protein is CASSLGGITTDTQYF. CDR3 nucleotide sequence: TGTGCCAGCAGCTTAGGGGGGATAACCACAGATACGCAGTATTTT. The full variable domain, with the rest looked up from reference TRBV7-2 and TRBJ2-3, is GAGVSQSPSNKVTEKGKDVELRCDPISGHTALYWYRQSLGQGLEFLIYFQGNSAPDKSGLPSDRFSAERTGGSVSTLTIQRTQQEDSAVYLCASSLGGITTDTQYFGPGTRLTVL.

The V call is TRBV4-1, the J call TRBJ2-2; no clear D. Trimming left V 4 bases short and J 5 bases short, with 14 bases between. The CDR3 has 15 residues. Germline V gene lookup returns CDR1 MGHRA and CDR2 YSYEKL. CDR3 sequence (DNA): TGCGCCAGCAGCCTTGAGTCAGTTGGAACCGGGGAGCTGTTTTTT. This codes for CASSLESVGTGELFF.

This clonotype occurred once. The J gene is TRBJ2-5, the V gene TRBV14; D unclear. Trimming left V 4 bases short and J 4 bases short, with 10 bases between. The CDR3 runs to 13 residues. The V gene's germline CDR1 is SGHDN and CDR2 FVKESK. The chain's CDR3 is CASSRITAETQYF. CDR3 DNA sequence: TGTGCCAGCAGCCGCATAACCGCAGAGACCCAGTACTTC. Complete variable domain (other parts from reference TRBV14 and TRBJ2-5): EAGVTQFPSHSVIEKGQTVTLRCDPISGHDNLYWYRRVMGKEIKFLLHFVKESKQDESGMPNNRFLAERTGGTYSTLKVQPAELEDSGVYFCASSRITAETQYFGPGTRLLVL.

This clonotype was observed at least ten times. The chain links TRBV28 to TRBJ2-5; no clear D. This CDR3 has 16 residues. V lost 7 bases to trimming and J lost 0 bases, with 18 bases between them. Per the germline V gene, CDR1 is MDHEN and CDR2 is SYDVKM. The CDR3 nucleotides read TGTGCCAGCACCCCGGGCGGTCACAACCACCAAGAGACCCAGTACTTC. The encoded protein is CASTPGGHNHQETQYF.

This clonotype was detected ten times or more. CDR3 sequence (DNA): TGTGCCAGCAGCTTAGGGACTAGCGTGGAGACCCAGTACTTC. It yields the protein CASSLGTSVETQYF. This chain connects TRBV7-2 to TRBJ2-5; 9 bases line up with TRBD2. From germline, CDR1 is SGHTA and CDR2 FQGNSA. Trimming at V came to 1 base and at J to 5 bases, leaving 2 bases not matched to a gene. The CDR3 extends over 14 amino acids. The entire variable domain, with the rest obtained from reference TRBV7-2 and TRBJ2-5, is as follows: GAGVSQSPSNKVTEKGKDVELRCDPISGHTALYWYRQSLGQGLEFLIYFQGNSAPDKSGLPSDRFSAERTGGSVSTLTIQRTQQEDSAVYLCASSLGTSVETQYFGPGTRLLVL.

This clonotype was detected ten times or more. This chain links TRBV20-1 with TRBJ1-6; no definite D call. V lost 0 bases and J lost 5, with 5 bases in between. The germline gives CDR1 DFQATT, CDR2 SNEGSKA (reference sequence). This CDR3 spans 13 amino acids. The CDR3 DNA reads as TGCAGTGCTAGAGACACCAATAATTCACCCCTCCACTTT. This translates into CSARDTNNSPLHF.

At least ten counts were recorded for this clonotype. This sequence joins TRBV12-3 or TRBV12-4 and TRBJ1-5; D unclear. The CDR3 sequence is 11 residues long. V was pared by 1 base and J by 9 bases, with 4 bases between. In DNA form, the CDR3 reads TGTGCCAGCAGTTTAGGTCGGCCCCAGCATTTT. Its protein product is CASSLGRPQHF.

This clonotype has a count of ten or more. The chain combines TRBV3-1 with TRBJ2-1, with TRBD2 matching over 11 bases. Trimming took 0 bases from V and 7 from J; bases not matched to a gene: 8. The CDR3 loop spans 17 amino acids. CDR1 is LGHDT and CDR2 is YNNKEL in the germline V gene (reference sequence). In nucleotides, the CDR3 is TGTGCCAGCAGCCAAGATTCGGCTAGCGGGAGGATGAATGAGCAGTTCTTC. Residues: CASSQDSASGRMNEQFF.

In the case of this clonotype: The junction and the germline gene differ at one end; a read error may be behind it. This chain links TRBV5-8 with TRBJ2-7; TRBD2 matches 11 bases. The CDR3 is 16 amino acids. Germline CDR1 and CDR2: SGHTS and YDEGEE. The CDR3 protein is CASSPPGTSGSCEQYF. The CDR3 region has the DNA TGTGCCAGCAGCCCCCCGGGGACTAGCGGCTCCTGCGAGCAGTACTTC.

This clonotype came up many times. The rearrangement uses TRBV20-1 and TRBJ2-7, with 8 bases that match TRBD2. The V and J ends lost 4 bases and 3 bases, in that order; junction bases with no gene match: 2. CDR3 length equals 12 residues. Germline assignment: CDR1 DFQATT and CDR2 SNEGSKA (reference sequence). The CDR3 DNA reads as TGCAGTGCTAAAGCGGGAGTCTACGAGCAGTACTTC. It encodes CSAKAGVYEQYF.